This T cell receptor (beta chain) originates from a study of CD8 T cells in Susac syndrome. An input of about 0.45 to 1 ug of RNA was subjected to reverse transcription using random hexamers. Multiplex immunoSEQ PCR targeted 54 Vbeta and 13 Jbeta TCR beta segments. TCRdb passed the immunoSEQ multiplex PCR reads through MiXCR, listing each CDR3 protein once. The sample records 250,000 to 350,000 distinct CDR3 sequences, about 90% being singletons. Per germline, CDR1 DFQATT and CDR2 SNEGSKA (reference sequence). V gave up 6 bases and J gave up 4 bases; unmatched junction bases: 10. This CDR3 contains 15 residues.

The specimen sequenced was CD4+ T cells from PBMCs. V usage is TRBV20-1 and J usage is TRBJ2-1, with TRBD2 matching 9 bases. The receptor comes from a human donor with multiple sclerosis. In nucleotides, the CDR3 is TGCAGTGCCGAACCCCTAGCGGGGCCTTACAATGAGCAGTTCTTC. Translating gives CSAEPLAGPYNEQFF.